This T cell receptor (beta chain) was identified in a study of shared clonotypes between healthy human individuals. The CDR3 is 16 residues long. Germline V lookup: CDR1 SGDLS, CDR2 YYNGEE. V shed 2 bases and J shed 3 bases, with 12 bases lying between them. Profiled with immunoSEQ multiplex PCR; TCRdb holds only in-frame clones, not every one. Among around 2,000,000 clones listed, about 95% were seen once. Positively selected for CCR7, the CD45RO-negative cells used as naive CD8 cells excluded terminally differentiated effector memory CD45RA+ cells. Free of recent acute infections or vaccinations, the donors were healthy HIV-negative adults. Only a few counts were recorded for this clone.

Sequencing was performed on naive CD8+ T cells sorted from blood. The chain has TRBV9 and TRBJ1-6; the D is unclear. This sequence originates from a man between 18 and 29 years old in good health. The CDR3 coding sequence is TGTGCCAGCAGCGTCGGGTCTCCGAACTATAATTCACCCCTCCACTTT. Its translation: CASSVGSPNYNSPLHF.